Detailed here is one T cell receptor beta chain. TCRdb re-called the 5' RACE reads through MiXCR, storing one row per CDR3 protein. The table records 8,400 or so distinct CDR3 sequences, roughly 60% of them present only once. Germline CDR1 reads SGHTA; CDR2 reads FQGNSA. Germline trimming cut 5 bases from V and 4 bases from J; bases unmatched to any gene: 2. This CDR3 has 13 amino acids. The sequenced sample was tumor-infiltrating memory CD4+ T cells sorted from the breast tumor. Subset noted: memory CD4+ T cells, CD4+CD45RO+CD25-. This chain joins TRBV7-2 and TRBJ2-7, with TRBD2 matching over 10 bases. This receptor was identified in a female donor with breast cancer. CDR3 nucleotide sequence: TGTGCCAGCAGCCCTAGCGGGAGATACGAGCAGTACTTC. Translated, it gives CASSPSGRYEQYF.